The clone carrying this T cell receptor (beta chain) has only a few counts. Antigen: not known. The data were taken from a study of vaccination and CD4 T cells after COVID-19. Stated treatment: approximately nine-day PBMC culture with coronavirus spike peptide pools or control peptides (ViraFEST assay). After expanding antigen-specific T cells with peptide pools, ViraFEST sequenced their TCRs. General observations from the study: Researchers looked at relatively few convalescent patients and had no early post-infection timepoints.

Germline CDR1 is DFQATT and CDR2 is SNEGSKA (reference sequence). This CDR3 is built from 14 residues. J gave up 6 bases and V 2 bases, and 4 bases lay outside the gene matches. Once obtained from cultured CD4+ T cells, the DNA was sequenced using the Oncomine TCR Beta short-read assay. TCRdb independently ran MiXCR on the PCR reads; one entry per CDR3 protein. The sample has approximately 13,000 distinct CDR3 sequences; roughly 61% are singletons. This chain connects TRBV20-1 to TRBJ1-6, with TRBD1 identical over 7 bases. The sequenced sample was CD4+ T cells from blood, cultured in vitro. This receptor was taken from a human donor who had recovered from COVID-19. The CDR3 DNA reads as TGCAGTGCTAGATGGCAGGGGGTTAATTCACCCCTCCACTTT. Translation: CSARWQGVNSPLHF.